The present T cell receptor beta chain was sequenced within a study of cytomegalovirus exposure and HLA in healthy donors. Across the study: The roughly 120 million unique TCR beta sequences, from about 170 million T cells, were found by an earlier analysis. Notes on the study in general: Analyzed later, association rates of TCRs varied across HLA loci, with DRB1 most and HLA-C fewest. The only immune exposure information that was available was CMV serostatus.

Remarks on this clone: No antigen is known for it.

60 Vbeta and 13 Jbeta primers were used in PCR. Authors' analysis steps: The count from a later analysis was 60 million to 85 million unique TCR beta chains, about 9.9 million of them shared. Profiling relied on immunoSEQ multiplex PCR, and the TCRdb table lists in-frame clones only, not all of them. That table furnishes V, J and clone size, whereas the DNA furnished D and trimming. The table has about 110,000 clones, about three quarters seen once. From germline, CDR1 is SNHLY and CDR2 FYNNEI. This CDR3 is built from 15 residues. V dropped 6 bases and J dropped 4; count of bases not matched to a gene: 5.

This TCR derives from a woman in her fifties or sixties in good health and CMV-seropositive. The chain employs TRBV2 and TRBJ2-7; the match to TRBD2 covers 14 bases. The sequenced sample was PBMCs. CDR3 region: CASRRLAGGPYEQYF. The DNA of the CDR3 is TGTGCCAGCAGACGACTAGCGGGAGGGCCTTACGAGCAGTACTTC.